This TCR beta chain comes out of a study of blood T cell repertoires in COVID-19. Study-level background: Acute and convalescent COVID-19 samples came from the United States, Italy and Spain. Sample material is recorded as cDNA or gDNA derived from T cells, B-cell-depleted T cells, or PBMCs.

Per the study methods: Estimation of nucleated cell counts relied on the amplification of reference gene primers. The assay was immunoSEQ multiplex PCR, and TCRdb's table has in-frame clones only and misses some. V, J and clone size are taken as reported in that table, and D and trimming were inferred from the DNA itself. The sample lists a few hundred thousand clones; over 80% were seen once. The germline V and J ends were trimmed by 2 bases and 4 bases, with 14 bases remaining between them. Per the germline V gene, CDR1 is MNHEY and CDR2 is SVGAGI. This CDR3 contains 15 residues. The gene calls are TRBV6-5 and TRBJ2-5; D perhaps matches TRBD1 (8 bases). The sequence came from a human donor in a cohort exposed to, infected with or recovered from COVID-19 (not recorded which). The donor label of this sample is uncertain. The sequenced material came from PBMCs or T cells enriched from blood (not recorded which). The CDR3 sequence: CASSYRTGGGETQYF. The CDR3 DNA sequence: TGTGCCAGCAGTTACCGAACAGGGGGGGGAGAGACCCAGTACTTC.